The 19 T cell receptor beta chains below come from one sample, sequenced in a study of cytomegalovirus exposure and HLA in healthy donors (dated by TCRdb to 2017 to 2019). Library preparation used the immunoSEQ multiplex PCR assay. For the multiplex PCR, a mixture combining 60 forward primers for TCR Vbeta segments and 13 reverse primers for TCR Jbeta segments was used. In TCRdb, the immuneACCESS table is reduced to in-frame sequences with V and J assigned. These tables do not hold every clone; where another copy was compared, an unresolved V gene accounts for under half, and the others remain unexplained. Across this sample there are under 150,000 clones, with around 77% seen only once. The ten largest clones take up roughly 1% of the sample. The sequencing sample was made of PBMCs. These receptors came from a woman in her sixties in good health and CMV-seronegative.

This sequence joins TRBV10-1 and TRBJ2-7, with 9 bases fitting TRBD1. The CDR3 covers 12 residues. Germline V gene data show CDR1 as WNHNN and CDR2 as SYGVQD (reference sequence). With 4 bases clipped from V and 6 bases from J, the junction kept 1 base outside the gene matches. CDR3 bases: TGCGCCAGCAGTGGGACAGGGGCCGAGCAGTACTTC. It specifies CASSGTGAEQYF.

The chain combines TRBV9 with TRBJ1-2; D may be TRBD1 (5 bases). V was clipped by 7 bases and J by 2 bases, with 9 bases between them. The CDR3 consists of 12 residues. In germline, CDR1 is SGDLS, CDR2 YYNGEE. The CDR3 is CASGAGNYGYTF. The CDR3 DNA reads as TGTGCCAGCGGGGCAGGGAACTATGGCTACACCTTC.

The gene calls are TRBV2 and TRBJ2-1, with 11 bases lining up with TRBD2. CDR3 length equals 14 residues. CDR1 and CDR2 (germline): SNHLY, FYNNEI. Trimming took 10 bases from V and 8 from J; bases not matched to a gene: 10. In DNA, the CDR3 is TGTGCCATCCGGGGGTCTAGCGGGAGGTATGAGCAGTTCTTC. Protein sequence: CAIRGSSGRYEQFF.

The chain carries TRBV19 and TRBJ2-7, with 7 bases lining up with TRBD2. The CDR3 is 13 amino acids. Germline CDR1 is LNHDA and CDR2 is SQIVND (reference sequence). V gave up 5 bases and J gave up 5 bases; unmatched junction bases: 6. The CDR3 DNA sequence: TGTGCCAGTAGTCCCCGGACTAGGGACGAGCAGTACTTC. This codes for CASSPRTRDEQYF.

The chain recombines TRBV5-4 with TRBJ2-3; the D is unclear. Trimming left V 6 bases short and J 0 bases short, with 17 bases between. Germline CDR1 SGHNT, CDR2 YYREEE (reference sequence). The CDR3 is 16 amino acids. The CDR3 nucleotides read TGTGCCAGCAACTTTAAGGTAGCCGGTAGCACAGATACGCAGTATTTT. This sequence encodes CASNFKVAGSTDTQYF.

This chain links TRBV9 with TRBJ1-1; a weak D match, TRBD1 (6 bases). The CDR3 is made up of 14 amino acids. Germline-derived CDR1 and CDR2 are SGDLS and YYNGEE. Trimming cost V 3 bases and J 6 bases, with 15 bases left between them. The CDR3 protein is CASSALRGAPEAFF. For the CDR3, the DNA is TGTGCCAGCAGCGCTTTGCGGGGGGCCCCTGAAGCTTTCTTT.

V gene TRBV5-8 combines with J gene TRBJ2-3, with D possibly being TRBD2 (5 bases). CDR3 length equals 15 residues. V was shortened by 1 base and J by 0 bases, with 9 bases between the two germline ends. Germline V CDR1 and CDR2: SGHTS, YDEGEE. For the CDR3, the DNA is TGTGCCAGCAGCTTGACACTAGTCAGCACAGATACGCAGTATTTT. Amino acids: CASSLTLVSTDTQYF.

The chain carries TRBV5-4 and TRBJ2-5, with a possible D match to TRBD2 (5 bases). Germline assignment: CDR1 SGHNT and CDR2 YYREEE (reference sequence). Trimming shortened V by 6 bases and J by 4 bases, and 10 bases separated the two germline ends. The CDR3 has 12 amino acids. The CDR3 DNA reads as TGTGCCAGCAACCGGGGATTAGAGACCCAGTACTTC. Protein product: CASNRGLETQYF. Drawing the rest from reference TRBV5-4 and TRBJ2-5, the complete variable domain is ETGVTQSPTHLIKTRGQQVTLRCSSQSGHNTVSWYQQALGQGPQFIFQYYREEENGRGNFPPRFSGLQFPNYSSELNVNALELDDSALYLCASNRGLETQYFGPGTRLLVL.

The CDR3 reads CASSLVGFRTGGDYGYTF. As DNA, the CDR3 is TGTGCCAGCAGCTTAGTGGGTTTCCGGACAGGGGGCGACTATGGCTACACCTTC. The V gene is TRBV7-9, the J gene TRBJ1-2; 11 bases are shared with TRBD1. This CDR3 has 18 amino acids. Trimming took 1 base from V and 3 from J; bases not matched to a gene: 10. Germline CDR1 is SEHNR and CDR2 is FQNEAQ (reference sequence).

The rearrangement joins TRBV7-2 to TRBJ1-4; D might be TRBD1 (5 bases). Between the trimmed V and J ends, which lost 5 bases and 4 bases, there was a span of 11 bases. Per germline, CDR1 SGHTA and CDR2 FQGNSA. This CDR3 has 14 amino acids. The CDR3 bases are TGTGCCAGCAGCGCAAGACAGCTTAATGAAAAACTGTTTTTT. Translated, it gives CASSARQLNEKLFF.

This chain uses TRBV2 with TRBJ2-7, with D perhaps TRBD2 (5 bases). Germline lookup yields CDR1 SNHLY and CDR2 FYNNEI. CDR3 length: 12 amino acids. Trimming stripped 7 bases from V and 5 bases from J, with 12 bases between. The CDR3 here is CASTLRRNEQYF. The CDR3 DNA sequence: TGTGCCAGCACGTTGCGGAGGAACGAGCAGTACTTC.

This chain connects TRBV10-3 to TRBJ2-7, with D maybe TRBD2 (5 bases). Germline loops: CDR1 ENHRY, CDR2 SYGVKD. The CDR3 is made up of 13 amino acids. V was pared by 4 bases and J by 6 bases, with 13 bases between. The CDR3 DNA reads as TGTGCCATCAGTGGTGTGGCGGCGGGCGAGCAGTACTTC. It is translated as CAISGVAAGEQYF.

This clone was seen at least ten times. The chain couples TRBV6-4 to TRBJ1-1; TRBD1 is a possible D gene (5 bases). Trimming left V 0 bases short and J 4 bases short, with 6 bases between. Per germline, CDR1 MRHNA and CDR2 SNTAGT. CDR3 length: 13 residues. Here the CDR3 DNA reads TGTGCCAGCAGTGACTCCAGGGCCACTGAAGCTTTCTTT. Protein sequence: CASSDSRATEAFF.

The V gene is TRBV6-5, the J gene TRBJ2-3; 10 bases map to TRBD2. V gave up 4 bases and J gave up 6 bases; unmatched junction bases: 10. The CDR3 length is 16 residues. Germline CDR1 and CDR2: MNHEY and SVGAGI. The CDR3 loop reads CASSSQRGGSRDTQYF. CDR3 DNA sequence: TGTGCCAGCAGTTCTCAGCGGGGGGGCTCTCGCGATACGCAGTATTTT.

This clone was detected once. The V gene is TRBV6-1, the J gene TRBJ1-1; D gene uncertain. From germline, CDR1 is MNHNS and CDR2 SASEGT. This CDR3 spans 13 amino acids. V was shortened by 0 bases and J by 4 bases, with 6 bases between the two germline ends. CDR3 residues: CASSEAGFTEAFF. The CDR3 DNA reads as TGTGCCAGCAGTGAAGCTGGCTTCACTGAAGCTTTCTTT.

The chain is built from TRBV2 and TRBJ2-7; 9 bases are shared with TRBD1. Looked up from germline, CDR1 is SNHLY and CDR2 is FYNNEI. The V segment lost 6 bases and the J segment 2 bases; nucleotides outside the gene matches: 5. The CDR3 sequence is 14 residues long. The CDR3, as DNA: TGTGCCAGCAGAGCGGACAGGGGCCCCTACGAGCAGTACTTC. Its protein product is CASRADRGPYEQYF.

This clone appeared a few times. The CDR3 here is CASSPQGLDGYTF. CDR3 nucleotides: TGTGCCAGCAGTCCGCAGGGTTTGGATGGCTACACCTTC. The rearrangement uses TRBV28 and TRBJ1-2, with a weak D call TRBD1 (5 bases). Between the trimmed V and J ends, which lost 5 bases and 6 bases, there was a span of 13 bases. This CDR3 has 13 amino acids. Germline lookup yields CDR1 MDHEN and CDR2 SYDVKM.

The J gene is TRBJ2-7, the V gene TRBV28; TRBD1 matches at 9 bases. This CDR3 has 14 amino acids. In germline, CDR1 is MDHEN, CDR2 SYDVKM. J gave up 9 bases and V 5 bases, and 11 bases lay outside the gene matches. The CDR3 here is CASSPLDRGGGQYF. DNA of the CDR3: TGTGCCAGCAGTCCCCTCGACAGGGGGGGTGGGCAGTACTTC.

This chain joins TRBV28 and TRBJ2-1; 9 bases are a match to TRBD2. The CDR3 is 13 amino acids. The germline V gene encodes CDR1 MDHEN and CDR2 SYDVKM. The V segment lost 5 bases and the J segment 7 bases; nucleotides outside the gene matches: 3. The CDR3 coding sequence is TGTGCCAGCAGTAGCGGGGGGAAAAATGAGCAGTTCTTC. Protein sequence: CASSSGGKNEQFF.